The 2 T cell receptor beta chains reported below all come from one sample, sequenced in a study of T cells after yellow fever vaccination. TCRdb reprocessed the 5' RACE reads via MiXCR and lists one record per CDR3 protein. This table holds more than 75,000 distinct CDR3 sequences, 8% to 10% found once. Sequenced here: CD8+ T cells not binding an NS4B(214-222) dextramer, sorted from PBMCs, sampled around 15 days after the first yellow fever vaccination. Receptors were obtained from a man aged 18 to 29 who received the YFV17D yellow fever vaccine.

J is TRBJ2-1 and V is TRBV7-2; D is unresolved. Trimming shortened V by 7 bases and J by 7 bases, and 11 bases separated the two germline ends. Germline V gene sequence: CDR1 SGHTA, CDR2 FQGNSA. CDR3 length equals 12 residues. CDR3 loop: CASIFTFNEQFF. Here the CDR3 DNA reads TGTGCCAGCATATTTACCTTTAATGAGCAGTTCTTC. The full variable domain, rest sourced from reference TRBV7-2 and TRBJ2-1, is GAGVSQSPSNKVTEKGKDVELRCDPISGHTALYWYRQSLGQGLEFLIYFQGNSAPDKSGLPSDRFSAERTGGSVSTLTIQRTQQEDSAVYLCASIFTFNEQFFGPGTRLTVL.

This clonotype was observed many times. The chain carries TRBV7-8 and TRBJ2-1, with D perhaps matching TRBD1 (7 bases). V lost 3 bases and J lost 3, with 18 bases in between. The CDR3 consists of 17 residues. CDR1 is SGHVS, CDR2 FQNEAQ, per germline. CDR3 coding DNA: TGTGCCAGCAGCTTCACTACGACAGGGAGGATCTACAATGAGCAGTTCTTC. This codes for CASSFTTTGRIYNEQFF.